This T cell receptor beta chain came from a study of blood T cells in healthy people across ages. Study-wide results and limits: Higher diversity, along with more naive CD4+ cells, distinguished long-lived donors from aged donors.

V lost 3 bases and J lost 1; bases outside the gene matches: 4. Germline lookup yields CDR1 SGHNT and CDR2 YYREEE (reference sequence). The length of the CDR3 is 16 residues. In its sample, this clonotype was seen a few times. Its antigen is not known. A second PCR, run for about 6 to 12 cycles, used a sample-barcoded 5' primer plus a J-beta primer mix. Researchers report that a template-switch adaptor with 12 random nucleotides tagged each cDNA molecule. Each CDR3 protein gets one entry after TCRdb re-called the 5' RACE reads with MiXCR. The sample yields under 1,000,000 distinct CDR3 sequences, 35% to 40% seen once. Ranging in age from roughly 6 to 90, the donors were healthy Caucasian individuals from Russia. There were at least 5.5 micrograms of total RNA extracted from every sample.

The TCR originated in a man aged 18 to 35 in good health. This chain connects TRBV5-4 to TRBJ2-2; 9 nucleotides align to TRBD1. Specimen: blood. The CDR3 bases are TGTGCCAGCAGCTATCTGGACAGGGGGAACACCGGGGAGCTGTTTTTT. Residues: CASSYLDRGNTGELFF.